What follows describes a single TCR beta chain. The antigen is not known. This specimen belongs to a study of Ad26.COV2.S vaccination and SARS-CoV-2 variants. Profiling relied on immunoSEQ multiplex PCR, and the TCRdb table lists in-frame clones only, not all of them. Of roughly 300,000 clones listed, about 86% are singletons. Losses at the gene ends were 7 bases for V and 4 bases for J; bases not matched to a gene: 5. Germline assignment: CDR1 KGHDR and CDR2 SFDVKD. The CDR3 covers 14 residues. Study results and caveats: Reportedly, after vaccination the spike-specific CD8+ and CD4+ T cell responses displayed substantial breadth.

Treatment specified: around 19 received Ad26.COV2.S at low or high dose, single or two shots; roughly five received placebo; per-sample allocation not given. Sample collection was performed on day 63 after the first vaccine or placebo injection. An adult of 18-55 years in Boston served as donor. The sequenced sample was peripheral blood, obtained in a trial of Ad26.COV2.S vaccine versus placebo. The V call is TRBV24-1, the J call TRBJ2-3; TRBD2 matches 9 bases. This sequence was found in a person aged 18-65 years who received the Ad26.COV2.S COVID-19 vaccine or a placebo. The CDR3 DNA follows: TGTGCCACCAGAAATAGCGGGGGCGCAGATACGCAGTATTTT. It codes for CATRNSGGADTQYF.